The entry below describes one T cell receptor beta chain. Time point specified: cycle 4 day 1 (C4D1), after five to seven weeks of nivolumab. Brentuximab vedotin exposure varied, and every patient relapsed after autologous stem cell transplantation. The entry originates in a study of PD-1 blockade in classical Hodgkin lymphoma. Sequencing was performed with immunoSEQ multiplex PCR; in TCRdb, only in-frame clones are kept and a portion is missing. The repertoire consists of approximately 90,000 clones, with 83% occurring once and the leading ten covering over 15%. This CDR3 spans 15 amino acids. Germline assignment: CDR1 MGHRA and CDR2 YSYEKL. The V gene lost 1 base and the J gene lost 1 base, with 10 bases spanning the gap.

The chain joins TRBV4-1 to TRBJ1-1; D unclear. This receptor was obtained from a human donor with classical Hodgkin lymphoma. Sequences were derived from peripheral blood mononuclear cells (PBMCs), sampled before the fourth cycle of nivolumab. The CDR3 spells CASSQGMGWNTEAFF. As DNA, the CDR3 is TGCGCCAGCAGCCAAGGGATGGGGTGGAACACTGAAGCTTTCTTT.